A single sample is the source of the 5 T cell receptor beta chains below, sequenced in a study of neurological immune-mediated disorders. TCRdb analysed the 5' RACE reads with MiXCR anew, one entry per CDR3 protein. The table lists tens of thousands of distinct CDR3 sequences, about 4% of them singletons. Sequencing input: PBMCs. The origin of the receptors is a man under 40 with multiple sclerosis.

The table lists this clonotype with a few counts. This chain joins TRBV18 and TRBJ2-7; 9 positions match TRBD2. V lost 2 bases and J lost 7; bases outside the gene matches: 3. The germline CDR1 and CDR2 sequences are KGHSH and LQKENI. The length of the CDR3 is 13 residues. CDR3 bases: TGTGCCAGCTCACCAGCGGGGGGGCTAGAGCAGTACTTC. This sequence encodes CASSPAGGLEQYF.

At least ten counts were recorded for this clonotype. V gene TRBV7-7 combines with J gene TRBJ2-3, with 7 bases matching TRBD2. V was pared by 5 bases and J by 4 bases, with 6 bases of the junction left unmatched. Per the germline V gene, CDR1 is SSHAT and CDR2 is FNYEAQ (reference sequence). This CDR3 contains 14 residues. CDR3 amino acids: CASSPRGLPDTQYF. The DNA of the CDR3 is TGTGCCAGCAGCCCGCGGGGACTACCAGATACGCAGTATTTT.

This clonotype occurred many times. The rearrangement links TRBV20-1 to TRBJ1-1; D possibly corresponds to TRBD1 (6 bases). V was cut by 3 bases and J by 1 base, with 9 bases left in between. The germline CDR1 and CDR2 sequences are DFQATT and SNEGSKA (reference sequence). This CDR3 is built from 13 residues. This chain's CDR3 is CSASGQKNTEAFF. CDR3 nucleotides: TGCAGTGCTAGCGGACAGAAGAACACTGAAGCTTTCTTT.

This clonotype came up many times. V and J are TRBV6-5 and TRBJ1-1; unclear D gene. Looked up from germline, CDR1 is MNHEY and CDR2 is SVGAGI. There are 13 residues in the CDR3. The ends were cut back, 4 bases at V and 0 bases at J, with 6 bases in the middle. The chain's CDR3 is CASSSRMNTEAFF. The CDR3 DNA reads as TGTGCCAGCAGTTCTAGGATGAACACTGAAGCTTTCTTT.

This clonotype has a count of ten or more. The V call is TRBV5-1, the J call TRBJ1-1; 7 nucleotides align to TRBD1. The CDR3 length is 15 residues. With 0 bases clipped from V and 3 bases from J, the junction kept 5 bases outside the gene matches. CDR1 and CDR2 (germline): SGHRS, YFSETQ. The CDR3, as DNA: TGCGCCAGCAGCTTGGTTCCAGGGGGGTACACTGAAGCTTTCTTT. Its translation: CASSLVPGGYTEAFF.